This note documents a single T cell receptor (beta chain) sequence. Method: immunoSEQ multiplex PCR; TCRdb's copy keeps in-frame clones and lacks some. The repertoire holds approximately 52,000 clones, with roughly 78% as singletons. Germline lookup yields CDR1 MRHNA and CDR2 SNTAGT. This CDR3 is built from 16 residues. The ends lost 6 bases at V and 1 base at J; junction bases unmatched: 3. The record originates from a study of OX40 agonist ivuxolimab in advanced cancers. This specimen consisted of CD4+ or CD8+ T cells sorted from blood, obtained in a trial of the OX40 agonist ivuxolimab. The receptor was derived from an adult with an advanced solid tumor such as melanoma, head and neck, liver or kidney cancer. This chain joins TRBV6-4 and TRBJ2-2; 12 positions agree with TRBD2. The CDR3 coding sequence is TGTGCCAGCAGATTGACTAGCGGGGGGAACACCGGGGAGCTGTTTTTT. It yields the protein CASRLTSGGNTGELFF.